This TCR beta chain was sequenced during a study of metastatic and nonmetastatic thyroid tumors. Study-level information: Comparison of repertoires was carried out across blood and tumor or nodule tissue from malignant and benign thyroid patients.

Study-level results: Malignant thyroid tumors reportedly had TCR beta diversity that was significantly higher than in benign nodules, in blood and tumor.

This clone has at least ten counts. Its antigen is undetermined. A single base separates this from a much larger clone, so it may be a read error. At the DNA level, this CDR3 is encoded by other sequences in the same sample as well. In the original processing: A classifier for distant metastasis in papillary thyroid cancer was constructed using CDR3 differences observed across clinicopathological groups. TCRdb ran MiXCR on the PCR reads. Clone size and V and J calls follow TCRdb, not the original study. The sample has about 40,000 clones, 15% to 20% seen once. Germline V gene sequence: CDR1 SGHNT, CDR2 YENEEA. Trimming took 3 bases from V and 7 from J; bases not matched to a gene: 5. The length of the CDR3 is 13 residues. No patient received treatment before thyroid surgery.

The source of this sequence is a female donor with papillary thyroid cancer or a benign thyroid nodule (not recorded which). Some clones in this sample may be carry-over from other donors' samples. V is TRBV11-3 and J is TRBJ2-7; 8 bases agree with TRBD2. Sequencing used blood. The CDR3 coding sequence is TGTGCCAGCAGCTTGGTCCGGGGGGGGGAGCAGTACTTC. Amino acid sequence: CASSLVRGGEQYF.